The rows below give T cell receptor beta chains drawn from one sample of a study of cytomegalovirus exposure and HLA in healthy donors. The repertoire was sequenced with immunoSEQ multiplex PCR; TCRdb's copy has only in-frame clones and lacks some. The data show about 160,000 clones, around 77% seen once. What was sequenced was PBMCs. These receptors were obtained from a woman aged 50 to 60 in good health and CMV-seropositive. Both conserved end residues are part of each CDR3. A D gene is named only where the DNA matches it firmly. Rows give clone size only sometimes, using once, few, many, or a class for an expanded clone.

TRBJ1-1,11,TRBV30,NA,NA,CAWNRDTEAFF,TGTGCCTGGAACAGGGACACTGAAGCTTTCTTT
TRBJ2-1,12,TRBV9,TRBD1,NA,CASSGTGGEQFF,TGTGCCAGCAGCGGGACAGGGGGTGAGCAGTTCTTC
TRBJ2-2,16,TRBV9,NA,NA,CASSVEYRVITGELFF,TGTGCCAGCAGCGTAGAGTACAGGGTCATCACCGGGGAGCTGTTTTTT
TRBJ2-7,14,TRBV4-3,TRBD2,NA,CASSQEGGVREQYF,TGCGCCAGCAGCCAAGAGGGAGGGGTCCGCGAGCAGTACTTC
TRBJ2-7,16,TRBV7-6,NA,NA,CASSSLGGHPQDEQYF,TGTGCCAGCAGCTCCCTCGGAGGGCATCCCCAGGACGAGCAGTACTTC
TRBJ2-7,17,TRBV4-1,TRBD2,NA,CASSQIQGLAGNYEQYF,TGCGCCAGCAGCCAAATCCAAGGACTAGCGGGGAACTACGAGCAGTACTTC
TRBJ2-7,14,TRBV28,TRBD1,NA,CASNMGGGQYEQYF,TGTGCCAGCAATATGGGTGGGGGACAGTACGAGCAGTACTTC
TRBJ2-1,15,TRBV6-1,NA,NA,CASKRDSGSYNEQFF,TGTGCCAGCAAACGGGACTCGGGCTCCTACAATGAGCAGTTCTTC
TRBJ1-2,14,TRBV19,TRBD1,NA,CASYGRGNNYGYTF,TGTGCCAGTTACGGCAGGGGGAATAACTATGGCTACACCTTC
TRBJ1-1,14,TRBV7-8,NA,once,CASSRISGVTEAFF,TGTGCCAGCAGCAGAATTAGTGGTGTCACTGAAGCTTTCTTT
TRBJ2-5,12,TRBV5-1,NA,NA,CASSLYQETQYF,TGCGCCAGCAGCCTATACCAAGAGACCCAGTACTTC
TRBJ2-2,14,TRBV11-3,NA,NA,CASSLEEGDGELFF,TGTGCCAGCAGCTTAGAAGAAGGGGACGGGGAGCTGTTTTTT
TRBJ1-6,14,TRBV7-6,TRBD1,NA,CASSLGGTGSPLHF,TGTGCCAGCAGCTTAGGCGGGACAGGTTCACCCCTCCACTTT
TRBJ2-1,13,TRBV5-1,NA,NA,CASSPDNYNEQFF,TGCGCCAGCAGCCCTGACAACTACAATGAGCAGTTCTTC
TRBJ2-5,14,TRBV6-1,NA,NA,CATRRVNQEGTQYF,TGTGCCACTAGACGAGTGAATCAAGAGGGGACCCAGTACTTC
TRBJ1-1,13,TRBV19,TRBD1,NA,CASSMEAGGEAFF,TGTGCCAGTAGTATGGAGGCAGGGGGTGAAGCTTTCTTT
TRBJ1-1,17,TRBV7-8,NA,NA,CASSLISYRRLNTEAFF,TGTGCCAGCAGCTTAATTTCCTACAGGAGACTGAACACTGAAGCTTTCTTT
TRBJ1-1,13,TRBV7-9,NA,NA,CSSSQTVNTEAFF,TGTTCCAGCAGCCAGACAGTGAACACTGAAGCTTTCTTT
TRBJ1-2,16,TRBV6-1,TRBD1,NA,CASSEVGAGGTYGYTF,TGTGCCAGCAGTGAAGTAGGGGCAGGGGGGACTTATGGCTACACCTTC
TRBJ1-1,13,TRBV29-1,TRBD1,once,CSVGRTGAFEAFF,TGCAGCGTTGGTCGGACAGGGGCATTTGAAGCTTTCTTT
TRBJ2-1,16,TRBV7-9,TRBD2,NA,CASSPRGTRLYNEQFF,TGTGCCAGCAGCCCGCGGGGGACTAGACTCTACAACGAGCAGTTCTTC
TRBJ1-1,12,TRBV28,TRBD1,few,CASSYRGLKAFF,TGTGCCAGCAGCTACAGGGGGCTTAAAGCTTTCTTT
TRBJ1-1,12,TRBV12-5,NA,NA,CASGNQDTEAFF,TGTGCTAGTGGCAACCAGGACACTGAAGCTTTCTTT
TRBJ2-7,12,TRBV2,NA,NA,CASKLLQDEQYF,TGTGCCAGCAAACTCCTCCAGGACGAGCAGTACTTC
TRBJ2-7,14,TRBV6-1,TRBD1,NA,CASRPGQGSYEQYF,TGTGCCAGCAGACCGGGACAGGGCTCCTACGAGCAGTACTTC
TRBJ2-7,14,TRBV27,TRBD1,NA,CASSLGTGIYEQYF,TGTGCCAGCAGCTTAGGGACAGGGATCTACGAGCAGTACTTC
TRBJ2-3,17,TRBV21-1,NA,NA,CASSNQTPGQGTDTQYF,TGTGCCAGCAGCAACCAAACGCCGGGACAGGGCACAGATACGCAGTATTTT
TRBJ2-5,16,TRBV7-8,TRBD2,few,CASSDVELAGQETQYF,TGTGCCAGCAGCGACGTGGAACTAGCGGGGCAAGAGACCCAGTACTTC
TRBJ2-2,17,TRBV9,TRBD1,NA,CASSGRGATGGAGELFF,TGTGCCAGCAGCGGCCGAGGGGCGACAGGGGGGGCCGGGGAGCTGTTTTTT
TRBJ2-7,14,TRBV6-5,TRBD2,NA,CASMKAGGTLEQYF,TGTGCCAGCATGAAAGCGGGGGGTACCCTGGAGCAGTACTTC
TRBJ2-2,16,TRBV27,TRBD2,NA,CASSPLTSGRAGELFF,TGTGCCAGCAGTCCCCTGACTAGCGGGAGGGCCGGGGAGCTGTTTTTT
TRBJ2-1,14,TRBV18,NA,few,CASSPPVEPNEQFF,TGTGCCAGCTCACCACCGGTCGAGCCCAATGAGCAGTTCTTC
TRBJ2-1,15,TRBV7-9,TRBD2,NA,CASSGIAGEGNEQFF,TGTGCCAGCAGCGGAATAGCGGGAGAGGGCAATGAGCAGTTCTTC
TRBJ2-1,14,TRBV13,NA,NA,CASSLPGLHNEQFF,TGTGCCAGCAGCCTCCCGGGACTGCACAATGAGCAGTTCTTC
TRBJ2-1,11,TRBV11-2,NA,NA,CASSSLREQFF,TGTGCCAGCAGCTCCCTGAGGGAGCAGTTCTTC
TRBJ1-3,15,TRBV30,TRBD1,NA,CAWRVRGRSGNTIYF,TGTGCCTGGAGAGTGAGGGGGCGCTCCGGAAACACCATATATTTT
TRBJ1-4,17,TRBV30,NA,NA,CAWSAKAGGGAREKLFF,TGTGCCTGGAGTGCGAAAGCGGGTGGGGGGGCACGTGAAAAACTGTTTTTT
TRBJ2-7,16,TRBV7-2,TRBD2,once,CASSLAPSGSSYEQYF,TGTGCCAGCAGCTTAGCCCCTAGCGGTAGCTCCTACGAGCAGTACTTC
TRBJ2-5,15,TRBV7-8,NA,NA,CASSYPPGVGETQYF,TGTGCCAGCAGCTACCCCCCGGGTGTCGGAGAGACCCAGTACTTC
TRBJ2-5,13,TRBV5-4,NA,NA,CASSFSGTVFEYF,TGTGCCAGCAGCTTTAGCGGCACCGTTTTTGAGTACTTC
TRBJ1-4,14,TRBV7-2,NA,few,CASSLLAANEKLFF,TGTGCCAGCAGCTTGTTGGCCGCAAATGAAAAACTGTTTTTT
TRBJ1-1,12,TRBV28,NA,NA,CASSSQVTEAFF,TGTGCCAGCAGTTCACAGGTGACTGAAGCTTTCTTT
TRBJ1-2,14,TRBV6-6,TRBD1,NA,CASTQQGAGYGYTF,TGTGCCAGCACCCAACAGGGGGCAGGTTATGGCTACACCTTC